This T cell receptor (beta chain) was captured by sequencing in a study of blood T cell repertoires in COVID-19. Study summary: T cells, B-cell-depleted T cells, or PBMCs provided the cDNA or gDNA that served as material.

As handled by the study authors: Researchers report that nucleated cell counts were estimated from reference gene primer amplification. The table came from immunoSEQ multiplex PCR; TCRdb's copy has only in-frame clones and leaves some out. D and trimming come from the DNA, and the V and J calls and clone size come from that table. The sample shows roughly 70,000 clones, around 82% of them seen only once. The ends lost 5 bases at V and 2 bases at J; junction bases unmatched: 2. Germline V gene sequence: CDR1 SGHTA, CDR2 FQGNSA. The CDR3 length is 13 residues. The chain couples TRBV7-2 to TRBJ1-2; TRBD1 aligns across 7 bases. Material for sequencing was peripheral blood. The clonotype comes from a human donor in a cohort sampled during active COVID-19. This chain's CDR3 is CASSPGQNYGYTF. CDR3 nucleotide sequence: TGTGCCAGCAGCCCGGGACAGAACTATGGCTACACCTTC.